The 10 T cell receptor beta chains in this list originate from one sample, sequenced in a study of blood T cell repertoires in COVID-19. This table comes from immunoSEQ multiplex PCR, and its TCRdb copy is limited to in-frame clones, with some not included. The sample has about 340,000 clones, about 90% seen once. The sequenced sample consisted of peripheral blood. The receptor source for this set is a woman younger than 35 who had recovered from COVID-19.

The rearrangement links TRBV19 to TRBJ1-1; no clear D gene. Germline V lookup: CDR1 LNHDA, CDR2 SQIVND (reference sequence). V lost 2 bases and J lost 7, with 11 bases in between. The CDR3 sequence is 13 residues long. As DNA, the CDR3 is TGTGCCAGTAGTATACGAGAAGCCTATGAAGCTTTCTTT. Translated, it gives CASSIREAYEAFF.

This clone appeared a single time. The chain combines TRBV3-1 (or the pseudogene TRBV3-2) with TRBJ1-5; D perhaps matches TRBD1 (5 bases). The CDR3 has 15 residues. Trimming took 1 base from V and 9 from J, leaving 16 bases between them. Per germline, CDR1 LGHDT and CDR2 YNNKEL (reference sequence). CDR3 loop: CASSQGIRVMGPQHF. In DNA, the CDR3 is TGTGCCAGCAGCCAAGGCATCAGGGTGATGGGGCCCCAGCATTTT.

The chain recombines TRBV2 with TRBJ1-2; possibly TRBD1 for D (6 bases). The CDR3 runs to 15 residues. Germline V CDR1 and CDR2: SNHLY, FYNNEI. Trimming took 2 bases from V and 2 from J, leaving 12 bases between them. The CDR3 sequence is CASSEQGTPNYGYTF. The CDR3 nucleotides are TGTGCCAGCAGTGAACAGGGGACACCGAACTATGGCTACACCTTC.

The CDR3 bases are TGCAGTGCTAGTAAGCTACGGAGCGGGAGTTCTTACAATGAGCAGTTCTTC. Translating it yields CSASKLRSGSSYNEQFF. The chain employs TRBV20-1 and TRBJ2-1; TRBD2 matches 8 bases. J was trimmed by 4 bases and V by 3 bases; bases with no gene match: 14. CDR3 length: 17 amino acids. Germline loops: CDR1 DFQATT, CDR2 SNEGSKA (reference sequence).

The chain recombines TRBV24-1 with TRBJ2-1, with D perhaps TRBD2 (5 bases). Trimming removed 10 bases from V and 10 bases from J, with 10 bases in between. Germline V gene lookup returns CDR1 KGHDR and CDR2 SFDVKD. The CDR3 totals 10 residues. CDR3 in amino acids: CATAEEEQFF. The CDR3 DNA reads as TGTGCCACAGCGGAGGAGGAGCAGTTCTTC.

V and J are TRBV19 and TRBJ2-5; 10 bases are shared with TRBD2. This CDR3 contains 17 residues. In germline, CDR1 is LNHDA, CDR2 SQIVND (reference sequence). V shed 4 bases, J shed 2 bases, and the junction held 10 bases outside the gene matches. The CDR3: CASSRWLGSGGQETQYF. The CDR3 DNA sequence: TGTGCCAGTAGTAGGTGGCTAGGTAGCGGGGGGCAAGAGACCCAGTACTTC.

J is TRBJ2-1 and V is TRBV7-2; D might be TRBD2 (6 bases). The germline V gene has CDR1 SGHTA and CDR2 FQGNSA. The CDR3 length is 16 residues. The V gene lost 2 bases and the J gene lost 2 bases, with 13 bases spanning the gap. The CDR3 DNA sequence: TGTGCCAGCAGCTTATCAGCGGGCCACGCCTACAATGAGCAGTTCTTC. It translates to CASSLSAGHAYNEQFF.

This chain connects TRBV7-2 to TRBJ2-1, with 13 bases lining up with TRBD2. The germline V gene encodes CDR1 SGHTA and CDR2 FQGNSA. The CDR3 is made up of 14 amino acids. V lost 2 bases to trimming and J lost 14 bases; unmatched junction nucleotides: 6. CDR3 DNA sequence: TGTGCCAGCAGCTTACGGACTAGCGGGAGAGTGGAGTTCTTC. This encodes CASSLRTSGRVEFF.

This sequence joins TRBV28 and TRBJ2-7, with 9 bases fitting TRBD1. Trimming took 5 bases from V and 9 from J; bases not matched to a gene: 8. Looked up from germline, CDR1 is MDHEN and CDR2 is SYDVKM. The CDR3 is made up of 13 amino acids. The CDR3 here is CASSRQGVRSQYV. CDR3 nucleotides: TGTGCCAGCAGTCGACAGGGGGTAAGGTCGCAGTACGTC.

The chain employs TRBV19 and TRBJ1-1; perhaps TRBD1 as D (5 bases). The CDR3 sequence is 12 residues long. Germline-derived CDR1 and CDR2 are LNHDA and SQIVND (reference sequence). V was shortened by 3 bases and J by 5 bases, with 7 bases between the two germline ends. The CDR3 here is CASSMGGTEAFF. Written as DNA, the CDR3 is TGTGCCAGTAGTATGGGGGGGACTGAAGCTTTCTTT.